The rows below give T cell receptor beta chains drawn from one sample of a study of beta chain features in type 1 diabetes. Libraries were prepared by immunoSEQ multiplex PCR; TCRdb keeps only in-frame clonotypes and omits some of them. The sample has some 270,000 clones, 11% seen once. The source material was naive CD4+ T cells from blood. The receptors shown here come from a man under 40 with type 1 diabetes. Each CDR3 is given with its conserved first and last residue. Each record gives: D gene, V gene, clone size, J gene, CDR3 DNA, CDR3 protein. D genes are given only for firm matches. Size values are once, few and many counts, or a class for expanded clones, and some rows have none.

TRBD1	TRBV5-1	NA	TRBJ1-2	TGCGCCAGCGGGACAGGAGGAGGCTACACCTTC	CASGTGGGYTF
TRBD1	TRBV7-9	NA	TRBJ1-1	TGTGCCAGCAGCTTAGACCGGACAGGGCAAGGAGCTTTCTTT	CASSLDRTGQGAFF
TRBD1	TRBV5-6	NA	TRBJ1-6	TGTGCCAGCAGCTTAGGACAGGGGACCCACAATTCACCCCTCCACTTT	CASSLGQGTHNSPLHF
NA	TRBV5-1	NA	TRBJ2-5	TGCGCCAGCAACCAACAGGAGACCCAAGAGACCCAGTACTTC	CASNQQETQETQYF
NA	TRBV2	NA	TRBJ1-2	TGTGCCAGCAGTGAAGTGGCAGGGTTCTATGGCTACACCTTC	CASSEVAGFYGYTF
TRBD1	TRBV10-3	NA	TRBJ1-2	TGTGCCATCAGTAACCCTGGACAGGCACTTCGTGGCTACACCTTC	CAISNPGQALRGYTF
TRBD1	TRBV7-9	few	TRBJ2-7	TGTGCCAGCAGCTCGGGACAGGGGCCCTTCGAGCAGTACTTC	CASSSGQGPFEQYF
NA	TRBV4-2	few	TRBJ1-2	TGTGCCAGCAGCCAAGTGGGAGGGACGGATGGCTACACCTTC	CASSQVGGTDGYTF
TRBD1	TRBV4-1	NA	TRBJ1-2	TGCGCCAGCAGCCAACCTAGGACAGGTTCCTCTGTAAACTATGGCTACACCTTC	CASSQPRTGSSVNYGYTF
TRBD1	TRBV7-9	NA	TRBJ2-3	TGTGCCAGCAGCTCCGGGACAGGGGTTTCAGATACGCAGTATTTT	CASSSGTGVSDTQYF
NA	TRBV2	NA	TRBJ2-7	TGTGCCAGCAGTGTTAAGCCCGGGAACAGGCAGTACTTC	CASSVKPGNRQYF
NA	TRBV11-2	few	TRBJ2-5	TGTGCCAGCAGCTTACCCCTCCTAGAGAAGAGAACCCAGTACTTC	CASSLPLLEKRTQYF
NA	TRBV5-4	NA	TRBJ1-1	TGTGCCAGCAGCTTGGCCAGGACTCATGAAGCTTTCTTT	CASSLARTHEAFF
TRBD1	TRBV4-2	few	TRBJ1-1	TGTGCCAGCAGCCGATCGGAGGGACAGGGGTACACTGAAGCTTTCTTT	CASSRSEGQGYTEAFF